Below are 28 T cell receptor beta chains sequenced from a single sample in a study of post-analysis software for immune sequencing data. Study observations and caveats: Controls showed lower frequencies than patients for roughly five TRBV segments, and TRBV5-6, TRBV5-1 and TRBV20-1 were among these.

The antigens of these receptors remain unknown. Unique molecular identifiers featured in each of the TCR beta cDNA libraries. TCRdb re-called the PCR reads through MiXCR, storing one row per CDR3 protein. The data contain 250,000 to 300,000 distinct CDR3 sequences, roughly a third of them singletons. The material sequenced was blood. The receptors originated from a girl aged 5-17 years with multiple sclerosis.

The chain links TRBV6-6 to TRBJ1-1; D unclear. Trimming removed 4 bases at V and 7 bases at J, with 13 bases between. CDR3 size: 13 residues. CDR1 is MNHNY and CDR2 is SVGAGI in the germline V gene (reference sequence). CDR3 residues: CASSSGGWSEAFF. For the CDR3, the DNA is TGTGCCAGCAGTTCTGGAGGGTGGAGTGAAGCTTTCTTT.

Concerning this clonotype itself: This clone may be a read error of a much larger clone one base away. The gene calls are TRBV5-1 and TRBJ2-3; D is unclear. From germline, CDR1 is SGHRS and CDR2 YFSETQ. The CDR3 has 16 residues. CDR3 in amino acids: CTSSLAAAASTDTQYF. The CDR3 DNA sequence: TGCACCAGCAGCTTGGCCGCGGCAGCTAGCACAGATACGCAGTATTTT.

CDR3 region: CASSSRGDTQYF. The DNA for the CDR3 is TGTGCCAGCAGCTCTAGGGGGGATACGCAGTATTTT. J is TRBJ2-3 and V is TRBV11-2, with TRBD1 as a possible D gene (6 bases). Trimming cost V 4 bases and J 6 bases, with 8 bases left between them. Germline CDR1 reads SGHAT; CDR2 reads FQNNGV. This CDR3 spans 12 amino acids.

This clonotype was seen just once. A much larger clone sits a single nucleotide away, making a read error possible. The CDR3 region is CGRDRDKNIQYF. For the CDR3, the DNA is TGTGGAAGGGACCGGGACAAAAACATTCAGTACTTC. The chain links TRBV7-7 to TRBJ2-4; D might be TRBD1 or TRBD2, each matching 5 bases. Per germline, CDR1 SSHAT and CDR2 FNYEAQ (reference sequence). CDR3 length: 12 residues.

This clonotype was seen only a few times. The gene calls are TRBV2 and TRBJ2-1; the D call may be TRBD1 or TRBD2 (7 bases each). Germline V gene lookup returns CDR1 SNHLY and CDR2 FYNNEI. The CDR3 runs to 14 residues. V was pared by 10 bases and J by 0 bases, with 13 bases between. The CDR3 nucleotides read TGTGCCACCCAGGGGGGGAGCTCCTACAATGAGCAGTTCTTC. It is translated as CATQGGSSYNEQFF.

Note on this clonotype: A much larger clone differs from this one at a single base, so this may be a read error. The V gene is TRBV7-3, the J gene TRBJ2-1, with 11 bases aligning to TRBD2. The germline CDR1 and CDR2 sequences are SGHTA and FQGTGA. The CDR3 is 14 residues long. For the CDR3, the DNA is TGTGCCAGCAGCGGTAGCGGGAGGGCAAATGGGCAGTTCTTC. As protein: CASSGSGRANGQFF. Looking up the rest from reference TRBV7-3 and TRBJ2-1 gives the full variable domain: GAGVSQTPSNKVTEKGKYVELRCDPISGHTALYWYRQSLGQGPEFLIYFQGTGAADDSGLPNDRFFAVRPEGSVSTLKIQRTERGDSAVYLCASSGSGRANGQFFGPGTRLTVL.

This clonotype was observed at least ten times. The DNA for the CDR3 is TGCGCCAGCAGCGCGGGACAGGTTAAAAACATTCAGTACTTC. Encoded protein: CASSAGQVKNIQYF. The chain is built from TRBV5-1 and TRBJ2-4, with TRBD1 identical over 8 bases. This CDR3 has 14 residues. After removal of 4 bases from V and 4 bases from J, the junction contained 4 bases not matched to a gene. Germline-derived CDR1 and CDR2 are SGHRS and YFSETQ.

This clonotype has just a few counts. The V gene is TRBV20-1, the J gene TRBJ1-1; no clear D gene. Trimming shortened V by 0 bases and J by 0 bases, and 2 bases separated the two germline ends. CDR3 length equals 12 residues. Germline-derived CDR1 and CDR2 are DFQATT and SNEGSKA (reference sequence). CDR3 region: CSARELNTEAFF. The DNA for the CDR3 is TGCAGTGCTAGAGAATTGAACACTGAAGCTTTCTTT.

At least ten counts were recorded for this clonotype. The rearrangement links TRBV5-1 to TRBJ2-3; 13 bases fit TRBD2. Germline V lookup: CDR1 SGHRS, CDR2 YFSETQ. This CDR3 region has 15 residues. V trimming: 7 bases; J trimming: 2 bases; junction bases outside the gene matches: 4. This CDR3 is CASGLAGVITDTQYF. In nucleotides, the CDR3 is TGCGCCAGCGGACTAGCGGGGGTAATCACAGATACGCAGTATTTT.

This clonotype was counted only a few times. A much larger clone differs by one base, so this may be a read error. This chain uses TRBV12-3 or TRBV12-4 with TRBJ2-5; no clear D. The CDR3 has 13 residues. The CDR3 DNA is TGTGCCAGCAGTTTCGTGATCCAAGAGGCCCAGTACTTC. It codes for CASSFVIQEAQYF.

This clonotype has ten or more counts. The genes are TRBV20-1 and TRBJ1-1; D gene ambiguous. CDR3 length: 13 amino acids. Germline V gene data show CDR1 as DFQATT and CDR2 as SNEGSKA (reference sequence). V shed 5 bases and J shed 7 bases, with 17 bases lying between them. CDR3 residues: CSASKRVSGEAFF. CDR3 DNA sequence: TGCAGTGCTTCCAAAAGGGTTTCTGGTGAAGCTTTCTTT.

This rearrangement joins TRBV7-3 to TRBJ1-1; the match to TRBD1 covers 8 bases. The CDR3 runs 12 residues. The junction had 4 bases not matched to a gene; V was cut back by 5 bases and J by 8 bases. Germline values: CDR1 SGHTA, CDR2 FQGTGA. CDR3 loop: CASSTRTGEAFF. The CDR3 DNA reads TGTGCCAGCAGCACTCGGACAGGGGAAGCTTTCTTT.

The chain carries TRBV25-1 and TRBJ2-1, with 11 bases identical to TRBD2. CDR1 is MGHDK and CDR2 is SYGVNS in the germline V gene. Trimming at V came to 7 bases and at J to 6 bases, leaving 11 bases not matched to a gene. The CDR3 covers 16 residues. The CDR3 sequence is CASTPPVLAGVNEQFF. DNA for the CDR3: TGTGCCAGCACTCCACCCGTACTAGCGGGAGTCAATGAGCAGTTCTTC. Variable domain in full (rest from reference TRBV25-1 and TRBJ2-1): EADIYQTPRYLVIGTGKKITLECSQTMGHDKMYWYQQDPGMELHLIHYSYGVNSTEKGDLSSESTVSRIRTEHFPLTLESARPSHTSQYLCASTPPVLAGVNEQFFGPGTRLTVL.

This sequence joins TRBV7-2 and TRBJ2-3; tentative D call: TRBD2 (6 bases). From germline, CDR1 is SGHTA and CDR2 FQGNSA. Trimming removed 5 bases from V and 4 bases from J, with 16 bases in between. This CDR3 spans 15 amino acids. The CDR3, as DNA: TGTGCCAGCAGCCCTGGGGCGACGGGGGCAGATACGCAGTATTTT. This translates into CASSPGATGADTQYF.

The V call is TRBV18, the J call TRBJ1-5; D unresolved. V shed 5 bases and J shed 0 bases, with 14 bases lying between them. This CDR3 contains 16 residues. CDR1 and CDR2 from the germline V gene are KGHSH and LQKENI. The CDR3 nucleotides are TGTGCCAGCTCAGTAGTCGCGGAGTATAGCAATCAGCCCCAGCATTTT. Translation gives CASSVVAEYSNQPQHF.

This chain's CDR3 is CASGVPNYGYTF. Here the CDR3 DNA reads TGCGCCAGCGGGGTCCCTAACTATGGCTACACCTTC. This chain joins TRBV4-1 and TRBJ1-2, with no clear D. CDR3 size: 12 residues. Germline values: CDR1 MGHRA, CDR2 YSYEKL. Trimming took off 8 bases at V and 0 bases at J, with 7 bases between the two ends.

This clonotype was seen more than once but under ten times. The chain joins TRBV10-3 to TRBJ2-1; 10 positions agree with TRBD1. The CDR3 is 16 residues long. Germline loops: CDR1 ENHRY, CDR2 SYGVKD. The junction had 6 bases not matched to a gene; V was cut back by 3 bases and J by 4 bases. CDR3 region: CAISEGTGARYNEQFF. CDR3 DNA: TGTGCCATCAGTGAAGGGACAGGGGCCCGATACAATGAGCAGTTCTTC.

V gene TRBV24-1 combines with J gene TRBJ1-5; maybe TRBD1 (6 bases). This CDR3 is built from 18 residues. Germline loops: CDR1 KGHDR, CDR2 SFDVKD. The V end was cut by 6 bases, the J end by 1 base, with 21 bases between. The CDR3 DNA sequence: TGTGCCACCAGTTCAATTTGTGGGGGCCGAGGAAGCAATCAGCCCCAGCATTTT. Translated, it gives CATSSICGGRGSNQPQHF.

This clonotype was detected only a few times. One end of the junction varies from germline; a read error may be responsible. The chain links TRBV11-2 to TRBJ1-2, with 12 bases aligning to TRBD1. The CDR3 spans 17 residues. CDR1 is SGHAT, CDR2 FQNNGV, per germline. DNA for the CDR3: TGTGCCGGCAGCTTAGTGGGGACAGGGGGCGCGGACTATGGCTACACCTTC. This encodes CAGSLVGTGGADYGYTF.

As for this clonotype: Mismatch with germline at one junction end may stem from a read error. The J gene is TRBJ2-1, the V gene TRBV7-6, with no clear D. This CDR3 spans 13 amino acids. The germline V gene has CDR1 SGHVS and CDR2 FNYEAQ. CDR3 amino acids: CATGVSSYIEQFF. The CDR3 bases are TGCGCCACTGGGGTTAGCTCCTACATTGAGCAGTTCTTC.

Details on this clonotype: This may be a read error: a much more frequent sequence differs by one nucleotide. The chain recombines TRBV6-6 with TRBJ2-1; TRBD1 matches at 9 bases. The germline V gene has CDR1 MNHNY and CDR2 SVGAGI (reference sequence). The CDR3 contains 16 residues. With V trimmed by 8 bases and J by 6 bases, 14 bases remained unmatched. Here the CDR3 DNA reads TGTGCCAGCGGCCGCGTCCGGGACAGGGTTGGCAATGAGCAGTTCTTC. Translating it yields CASGRVRDRVGNEQFF.

The V and J genes are TRBV20-1 and TRBJ2-7, with D uncertain. Germline assignment: CDR1 DFQATT and CDR2 SNEGSKA (reference sequence). This CDR3 spans 12 amino acids. CDR3 nucleotides: TGCAGCGCCCGGACGGAAACCTACGAGCAGTACTTC. Protein product: CSARTETYEQYF.

As DNA, the CDR3 is TGTGCCAGCAGCTTACGGTGGGAGATCACAGATACGCAGTATTTT. Protein: CASSLRWEITDTQYF. The chain has TRBV7-2 and TRBJ2-3; tentatively, D is TRBD2 (5 bases). CDR3 length: 15 residues. The V end lost 2 bases, the J end lost 2 bases, and 11 bases lay between the germline ends. The germline gives CDR1 SGHTA, CDR2 FQGNSA.

The rearrangement links TRBV25-1 to TRBJ1-4; 7 nucleotides align to TRBD1. Germline V gene sequence: CDR1 MGHDK, CDR2 SYGVNS. This CDR3 is 14 amino acids long. V shed 4 bases and J 7 bases; nucleotides not matched to a gene: 6. CDR3 in amino acids: CASSVGGEGEKLFF. The CDR3 region has the DNA TGTGCCAGCAGTGTAGGGGGCGAGGGTGAAAAACTGTTTTTT.

This clonotype has a handful of counts. The chain employs TRBV7-3 and TRBJ2-3; TRBD1 agrees at 12 bases. Germline CDR1 and CDR2: SGHTA and FQGTGA. With V trimmed by 5 bases and J by 3 bases, 12 bases remained unmatched. The CDR3 runs to 18 residues. This chain's CDR3 is CASSGGGEGQGATDTQYF. CDR3 nucleotide sequence: TGTGCCAGCAGCGGAGGGGGGGAGGGACAGGGGGCGACAGATACGCAGTATTTT.

V usage is TRBV20-1 and J usage is TRBJ2-7, with 10 bases matching TRBD1. CDR1 and CDR2 (germline): DFQATT, SNEGSKA (reference sequence). CDR3 length: 15 amino acids. V shed 3 bases and J 2 bases; nucleotides not matched to a gene: 7. CDR3 DNA: TGCAGTGCTAGCCTTAGGGACAGGGGCCCCTACGAGCAGTACTTC. Translation: CSASLRDRGPYEQYF.

This clonotype was seen only a few times. The rearrangement joins TRBV12-3 or TRBV12-4 to TRBJ1-1; 8 nucleotides align to TRBD1. With 5 bases clipped from V and 0 bases from J, the junction kept 8 bases outside the gene matches. CDR3 length equals 16 residues. This chain's CDR3 is CASSPLGGQVNTEAFF. In DNA, the CDR3 is TGTGCCAGCAGTCCCCTGGGGGGACAGGTGAACACTGAAGCTTTCTTT.

This clonotype has a handful of counts. The rearrangement links TRBV6-1 to TRBJ2-2; TRBD1 agrees at 7 bases. Germline CDR1 MNHNS, CDR2 SASEGT. This CDR3 comprises 15 residues. J was trimmed by 1 base and V by 6 bases; bases with no gene match: 5. This CDR3 is CASRGQAMNTGELFF. DNA of the CDR3: TGTGCCAGCAGAGGACAGGCGATGAACACCGGGGAGCTGTTTTTT.